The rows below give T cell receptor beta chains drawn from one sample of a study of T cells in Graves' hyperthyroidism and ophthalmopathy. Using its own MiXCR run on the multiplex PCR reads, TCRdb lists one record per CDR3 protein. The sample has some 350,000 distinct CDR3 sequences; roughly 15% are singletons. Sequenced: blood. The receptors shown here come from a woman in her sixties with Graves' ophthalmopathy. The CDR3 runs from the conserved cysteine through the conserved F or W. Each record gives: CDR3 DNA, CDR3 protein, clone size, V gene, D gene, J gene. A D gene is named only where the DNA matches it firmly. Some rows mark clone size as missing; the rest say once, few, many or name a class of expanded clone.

TGTGCCAGCAGCTTAGTGGGACTGAGCTACAATGAGCAGTTCTTC | CASSLVGLSYNEQFF | many | TRBV11-2 | - | TRBJ2-1
TGTGCCAGCAGTCGGCTCGTGGGGGGGGATAGTGAAAAACTGTTTTTT | CASSRLVGGDSEKLFF | many | TRBV28 | - | TRBJ1-4
TGCGCCAGCAGCTTGCCCCGGACTAGCGGCCAAGGGTATGAGCAGTTCTTC | CASSLPRTSGQGYEQFF | many | TRBV5-1 | TRBD2 | TRBJ2-1
TGCAGTGCTAGACATACAGTCAGCTATGGCTACACCTTC | CSARHTVSYGYTF | many | TRBV20-1 | - | TRBJ1-2
TGTGCCAGCAAAAAGGGACAGACGAACACCGGGGAGCTGTTTTTT | CASKKGQTNTGELFF | many | TRBV12-3/TRBV12-4 | TRBD1 | TRBJ2-2
TGTGCCAGCAGCCCGGGACAGGGGATCGAGAACACCATATATTTT | CASSPGQGIENTIYF | many | TRBV2 | TRBD1 | TRBJ1-3
TGTGCCAGCAGTCCATCAGGGGCGAGGCCAGATACGCAGTATTTT | CASSPSGARPDTQYF | many | TRBV28 | - | TRBJ2-3
TGCAGTGCTAGAGAGGGGGGGGCCGAACTCACTGAAGCTTTCTTT | CSAREGGAELTEAFF | many | TRBV20-1 | - | TRBJ1-1
TGTGCCAGCAGCCCCCTGACAGGGTCTGGAAACACCATATATTTT | CASSPLTGSGNTIYF | many | TRBV11-2 | TRBD1 | TRBJ1-3
TGTGCCAGCAGCCAGGTGTCTACAGAGTACCAAGAGACCCAGTACTTC | CASSQVSTEYQETQYF | many | TRBV3-1 | - | TRBJ2-5
TGCGCCAGCAGCCAAGGGACCCAGTTTGTGGATACGCAGTATTTT | CASSQGTQFVDTQYF | few | TRBV10-2 | - | TRBJ2-3
TGCGCCAGCAGCTACTTACCCGGGGCCGTCGGTCGTGGCTACACCTTC | CASSYLPGAVGRGYTF | many | TRBV5-1 | - | TRBJ1-2
TGCGCCAGCAGCTTTGGTGGTGATCCCGGGGTAGATACGCAGTATTTT | CASSFGGDPGVDTQYF | many | TRBV5-1 | - | TRBJ2-3
TGTGCCAGCAGTGAAGCGTGGGGGGGGAGCAATCAGCCCCAGCATTTT | CASSEAWGGSNQPQHF | many | TRBV6-1 | - | TRBJ1-5
TGTGCCAGTAGTCCAAGGACTAGCGGGTCCCTGCCCTACAATGAGCAGTTCTTC | CASSPRTSGSLPYNEQFF | - | TRBV19 | TRBD2 | TRBJ2-1
TGCGCCAGCAGCTTGGCGGCGGGAGTTAGCGAGCAGTACTTC | CASSLAAGVSEQYF | many | TRBV5-1 | TRBD2 | TRBJ2-7
TGTGCCAGCAGCTGGGACAGGGCGGCCACAGATACGCAGTATTTT | CASSWDRAATDTQYF | many | TRBV11-2 | TRBD1 | TRBJ2-3
TGTGCCAGCAGACGGGACGGCTACGAGCAGTACTTC | CASRRDGYEQYF | many | TRBV11-1 | - | TRBJ2-7
TGCAGTGCCCAGCGGGATTGGGAGACCCAGTACTTC | CSAQRDWETQYF | many | TRBV20-1 | TRBD2 | TRBJ2-5
TGTGCCAGCAGCCGCGAGCGGGAGGGCCTGGGTGAGCAGTTCTTC | CASSREREGLGEQFF | many | TRBV7-8 | TRBD2 | TRBJ2-1
TGCAGCGGGCGGGTCGGTAATACGCAGTATTTT | CSGRVGNTQYF | - | TRBV29-1 | - | TRBJ2-3
TGTGCCAGCAGCTTAACCCGGGACAGGGGAAATTCACCCCTCCACTTT | CASSLTRDRGNSPLHF | many | TRBV7-2 | TRBD1 | TRBJ1-6
TGTGCCAGCAGTTCCGCCAACGAGCAGTACTTC | CASSSANEQYF | many | TRBV6-1 | - | TRBJ2-7
TGTGCCAGCAGCTTTGACAGGGTGGTAGATACGCAGTATTTT | CASSFDRVVDTQYF | many | TRBV7-9 | TRBD1 | TRBJ2-3
TGTGCCAGCAGTCACCCGGGACTAGCGGGAGTAGGGGGGCTGTTTTTT | CASSHPGLAGVGGLFF | once | TRBV6-2/TRBV6-3 | TRBD2 | TRBJ2-2
TGTGCCAGCAAGGGGGGGAGGGCCTACGAGCAGTACTTC | CASKGGRAYEQYF | - | TRBV6-1 | - | TRBJ2-7
TGTGCCAGCAGTTACTCGGCAGGGACCTACGAGCAGTACTTC | CASSYSAGTYEQYF | - | TRBV6-5 | - | TRBJ2-7
TGCAGTGCCGACCTTTATGGAAACACCATATATTTT | CSADLYGNTIYF | few | TRBV20-1 | - | TRBJ1-3
TGTGCCAGCAGCTTCCCGACTAGCGGGAGAGCTGAGCAGTTCTTC | CASSFPTSGRAEQFF | - | TRBV7-9 | TRBD2 | TRBJ2-1
TGTGCCAGTAGTATAGGGGGACGAGGAGGGGTCTACGAGCAGTACTTC | CASSIGGRGGVYEQYF | - | TRBV19 | - | TRBJ2-7
TGTGCCAGCAGCTTAGAACCGGGGGAGACCCAGTACTTC | CASSLEPGETQYF | many | TRBV11-2 | - | TRBJ2-5
TGCAGTGCTAGAGATCGGGGGGCCTTCGACGAGCAGTACTTC | CSARDRGAFDEQYF | - | TRBV20-1 | - | TRBJ2-7
TGTGCCAGCAGCTTAGATCAGGGGGGGTACACCGGGGAGCTGTTTTTT | CASSLDQGGYTGELFF | - | TRBV11-3 | - | TRBJ2-2
TGTGCCAGCAGCGGGGGCCTCTGGGACACCGGGGAGCTGTTTTTT | CASSGGLWDTGELFF | few | TRBV7-9 | - | TRBJ2-2
TGCAGTGCTGACGGGACTAGCAACCGGGAGACCCAGTACTTC | CSADGTSNRETQYF | few | TRBV20-1 | TRBD2 | TRBJ2-5
TGTGCCGCCAGTACTCACAGAGGGAGAGGCCCCCATGAGCAGTTCTTC | CAASTHRGRGPHEQFF | - | TRBV24-1 | - | TRBJ2-1
TGTGCCAGCAGCTTATTTGGCGGGAGGGTCGACGAGCAGTACTTC | CASSLFGGRVDEQYF | - | TRBV7-2 | TRBD2 | TRBJ2-7